This TCR beta chain was retrieved from a study of cytomegalovirus exposure and HLA in healthy donors. V was pared by 9 bases and J by 7 bases, with 15 bases between. The CDR3 extends over 12 amino acids. CDR1 MNHEY and CDR2 SVGAGI come from the germline V gene. In the PCR, 60 Vbeta and 13 Jbeta primers were used. Sequencing was performed with immunoSEQ multiplex PCR; in TCRdb, only in-frame clones are kept and a portion is missing. The repertoire consists of fewer than 250,000 clones, with over 75% occurring once and the leading ten covering about 2%. The J gene is TRBJ1-2, the V gene TRBV6-5, with TRBD1 as a possible D gene (6 bases). This TCR was recovered from a male donor in good health and CMV-seronegative. Sequences were obtained from PBMCs. The DNA of the CDR3 is TGTGCCAGTAGGACAGTTGACGGTGGCTACACCTTC. Its protein product is CASRTVDGGYTF.